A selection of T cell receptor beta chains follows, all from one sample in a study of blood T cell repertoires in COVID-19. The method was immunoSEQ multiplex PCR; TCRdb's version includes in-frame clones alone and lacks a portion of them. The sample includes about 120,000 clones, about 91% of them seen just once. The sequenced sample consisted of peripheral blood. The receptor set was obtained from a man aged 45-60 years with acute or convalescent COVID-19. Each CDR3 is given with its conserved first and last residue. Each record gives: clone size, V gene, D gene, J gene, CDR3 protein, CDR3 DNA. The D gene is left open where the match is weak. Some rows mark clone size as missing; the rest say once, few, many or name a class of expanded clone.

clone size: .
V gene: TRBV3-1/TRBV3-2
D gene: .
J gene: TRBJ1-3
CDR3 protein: CASSVRAGNTIYF
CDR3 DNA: TGTGCCAGCAGCGTCAGGGCTGGAAACACCATATATTTT

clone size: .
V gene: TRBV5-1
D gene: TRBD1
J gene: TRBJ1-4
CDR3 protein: CASRRDRGPGEKLFF
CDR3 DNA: TGCGCCAGCAGGCGGGACAGGGGTCCCGGGGAAAAACTGTTTTTT

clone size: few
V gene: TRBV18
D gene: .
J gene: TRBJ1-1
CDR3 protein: CASSPQSQDEAFF
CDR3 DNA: TGTGCCAGCTCACCGCAGAGTCAGGATGAAGCTTTCTTT

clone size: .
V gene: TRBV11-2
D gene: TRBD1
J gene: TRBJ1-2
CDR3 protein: CASSHRDRGPEGGYTF
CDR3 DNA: TGTGCCAGCAGCCACCGGGACAGGGGACCCGAGGGGGGCTACACCTTC

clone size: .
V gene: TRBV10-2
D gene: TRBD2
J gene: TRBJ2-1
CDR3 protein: CASWRGASDNEQFF
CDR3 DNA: TGCGCCAGCTGGCGGGGGGCCTCCGACAATGAGCAGTTCTTC

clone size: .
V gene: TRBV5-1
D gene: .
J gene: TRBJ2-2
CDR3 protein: CASNLQGPGELFF
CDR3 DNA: TGCGCCAGCAACTTACAGGGACCCGGGGAGCTGTTTTTT

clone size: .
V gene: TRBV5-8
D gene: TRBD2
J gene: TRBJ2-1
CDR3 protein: CASSTSGGYNEQFF
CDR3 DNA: TGTGCCAGCAGCACTAGCGGGGGTTACAATGAGCAGTTCTTC

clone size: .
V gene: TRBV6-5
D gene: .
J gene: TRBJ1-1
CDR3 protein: CASSPPAGGGTFF
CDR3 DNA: TGTGCCAGCAGTCCTCCTGCGGGGGGCGGGACTTTCTTT

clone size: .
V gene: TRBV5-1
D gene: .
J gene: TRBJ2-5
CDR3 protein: CASSLVGQNQETQYF
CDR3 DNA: TGCGCCAGCAGCTTGGTAGGACAGAACCAAGAGACCCAGTACTTC

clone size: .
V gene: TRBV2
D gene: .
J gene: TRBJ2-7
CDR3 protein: CASSVGGDSYEQYF
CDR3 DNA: TGTGCCAGCAGTGTGGGCGGGGATTCCTACGAGCAGTACTTC

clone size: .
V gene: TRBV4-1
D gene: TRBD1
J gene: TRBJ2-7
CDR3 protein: CASSQAGQAYEQYF
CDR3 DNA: TGCGCCAGCAGCCAAGCGGGACAGGCCTACGAGCAGTACTTC

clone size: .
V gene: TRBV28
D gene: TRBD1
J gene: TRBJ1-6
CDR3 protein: CASSLPTGEAGSPLHF
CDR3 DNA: TGTGCCAGTTCTCTTCCGACAGGGGAGGCCGGTTCACCCCTCCACTTT

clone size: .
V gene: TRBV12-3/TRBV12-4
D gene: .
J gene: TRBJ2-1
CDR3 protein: CASSLFQYNEQFF
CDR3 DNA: TGTGCCAGCAGTTTGTTCCAGTACAATGAGCAGTTCTTC

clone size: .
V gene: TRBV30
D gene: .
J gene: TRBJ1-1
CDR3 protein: CAWSVQGVRTEAFF
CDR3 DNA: TGTGCCTGGAGTGTACAAGGGGTTCGAACTGAAGCTTTCTTT

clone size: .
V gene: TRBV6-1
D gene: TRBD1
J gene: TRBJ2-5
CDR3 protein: CASSDFVSGGETQYF
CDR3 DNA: TGTGCCAGCAGTGATTTTGTCTCAGGGGGCGAGACCCAGTACTTC

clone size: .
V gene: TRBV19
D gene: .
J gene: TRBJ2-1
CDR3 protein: CASSIASVTYNEQFF
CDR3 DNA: TGTGCCAGTAGTATAGCTAGCGTCACCTACAATGAGCAGTTCTTC

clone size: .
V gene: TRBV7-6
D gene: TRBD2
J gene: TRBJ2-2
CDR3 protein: CASSPSTSRNTGELFF
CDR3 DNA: TGTGCCAGCAGCCCCTCGACTAGCCGAAACACCGGGGAGCTGTTTTTT

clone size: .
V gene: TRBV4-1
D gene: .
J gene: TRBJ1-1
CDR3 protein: CASSQVFTKNTEAFF
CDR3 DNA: TGCGCCAGCAGCCAAGTGTTCACTAAGAACACTGAAGCTTTCTTT

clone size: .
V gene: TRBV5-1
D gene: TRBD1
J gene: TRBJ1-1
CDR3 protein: CASSLVPDRVNTEAFF
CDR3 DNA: TGCGCCAGCAGCTTGGTTCCGGACAGGGTGAACACTGAAGCTTTCTTT

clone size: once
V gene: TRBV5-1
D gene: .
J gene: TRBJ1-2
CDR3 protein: CASSPGPDYGYTF
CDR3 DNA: TGCGCCAGCAGCCCTGGGCCAGACTATGGCTACACCTTC

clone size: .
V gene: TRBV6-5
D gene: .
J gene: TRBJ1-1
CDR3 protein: CASSRQFTEAFF
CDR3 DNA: TGTGCCAGCAGTCGACAGTTCACTGAAGCTTTCTTT

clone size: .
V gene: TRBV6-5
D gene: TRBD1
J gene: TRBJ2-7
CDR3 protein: CASGPGQGYEQYF
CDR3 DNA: TGTGCCAGCGGACCGGGACAGGGCTACGAGCAGTACTTC

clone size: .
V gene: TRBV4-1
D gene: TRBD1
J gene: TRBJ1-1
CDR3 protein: CASSQNRGQGRNTEAFF
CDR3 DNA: TGCGCCAGCAGCCAAAACCGGGGACAGGGAAGGAACACTGAAGCTTTCTTT

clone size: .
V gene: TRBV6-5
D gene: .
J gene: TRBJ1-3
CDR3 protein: CASSSSPYSGNTIYF
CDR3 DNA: TGTGCCAGCAGTTCCAGTCCTTACTCTGGAAACACCATATATTTT

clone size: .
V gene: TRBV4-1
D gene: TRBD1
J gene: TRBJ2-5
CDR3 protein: CASSPQGWETQYF
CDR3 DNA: TGCGCCAGCAGCCCACAGGGGTGGGAGACCCAGTACTTC

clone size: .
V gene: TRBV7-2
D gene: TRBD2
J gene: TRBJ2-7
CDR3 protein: CASSLSASGATYEQYF
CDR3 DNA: TGTGCCAGCAGCTTAAGCGCTAGCGGAGCAACCTACGAGCAGTACTTC

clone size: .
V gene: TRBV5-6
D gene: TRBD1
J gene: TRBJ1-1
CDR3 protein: CASSSRLTGGTEAFF
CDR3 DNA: TGTGCCAGCAGCTCCCGATTGACAGGGGGTACTGAAGCTTTCTTT

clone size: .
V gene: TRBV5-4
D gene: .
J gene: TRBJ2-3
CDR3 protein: CASYPGAGTGSDTQYF
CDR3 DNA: TGTGCCAGCTATCCTGGGGCCGGGACTGGGTCGGATACGCAGTATTTT

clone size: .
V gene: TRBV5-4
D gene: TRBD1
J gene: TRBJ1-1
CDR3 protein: CASSLGWDRGATEAFF
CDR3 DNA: TGTGCCAGCAGCTTGGGGTGGGACAGGGGCGCCACTGAAGCTTTCTTT

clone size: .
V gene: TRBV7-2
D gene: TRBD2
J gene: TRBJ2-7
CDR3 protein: CASRSRGASGTYEQYF
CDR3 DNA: TGTGCCAGCAGGTCCAGGGGGGCTAGCGGGACCTACGAGCAGTACTTC

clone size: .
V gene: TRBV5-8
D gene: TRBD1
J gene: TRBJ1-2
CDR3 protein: CASSQIAGTGTYGYTF
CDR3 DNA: TGTGCCAGCAGCCAGATCGCCGGGACAGGCACCTATGGCTACACCTTC

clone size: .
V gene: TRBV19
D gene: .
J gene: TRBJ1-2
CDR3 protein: CASSITGVANYGYTF
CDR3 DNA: TGTGCCAGTAGTATAACAGGAGTCGCTAACTATGGCTACACCTTC

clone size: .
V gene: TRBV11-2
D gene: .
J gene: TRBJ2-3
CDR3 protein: CASSLLVGVTDTQYF
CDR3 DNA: TGTGCCAGCAGCTTATTGGTGGGAGTCACAGATACGCAGTATTTT

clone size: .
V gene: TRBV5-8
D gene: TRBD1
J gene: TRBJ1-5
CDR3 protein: CASSRVHRGDGNQPQHF
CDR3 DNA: TGTGCCAGCAGCCGAGTTCACAGGGGAGATGGCAATCAGCCCCAGCATTTT

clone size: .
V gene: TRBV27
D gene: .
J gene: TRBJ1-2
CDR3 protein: CASSSPSRDRFYGYTF
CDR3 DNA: TGTGCCAGCAGTTCCCCGTCCCGCGACAGATTCTATGGCTACACCTTC

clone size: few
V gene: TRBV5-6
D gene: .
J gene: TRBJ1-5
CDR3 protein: CASSFSGVGASQPQHF
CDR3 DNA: TGTGCCAGCAGCTTTTCAGGGGTGGGGGCCAGTCAGCCCCAGCATTTT

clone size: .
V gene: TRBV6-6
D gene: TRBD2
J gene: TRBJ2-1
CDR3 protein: CASTHGGGAYNEQFF
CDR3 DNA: TGTGCCAGCACCCACGGGGGGGGCGCCTACAATGAGCAGTTCTTC

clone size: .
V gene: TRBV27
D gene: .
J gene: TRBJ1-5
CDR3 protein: CASSPWGGGAHQPQHF
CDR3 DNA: TGTGCCAGCAGCCCCTGGGGTGGAGGGGCGCATCAGCCCCAGCATTTT

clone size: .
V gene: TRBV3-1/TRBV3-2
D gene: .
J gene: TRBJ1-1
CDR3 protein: CASSQDVAGGRRIFF
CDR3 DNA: TGTGCCAGCAGCCAAGATGTGGCGGGGGGCCGACGGATCTTCTTT

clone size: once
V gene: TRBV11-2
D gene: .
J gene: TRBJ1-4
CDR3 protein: CASSFWRGEKLFF
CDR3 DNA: TGTGCCAGCAGCTTCTGGCGAGGAGAAAAACTGTTTTTT

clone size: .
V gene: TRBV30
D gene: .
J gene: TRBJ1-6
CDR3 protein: CAWSGGPRESPLHF
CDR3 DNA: TGTGCCTGGAGTGGAGGCCCTAGGGAGTCACCCCTCCACTTT

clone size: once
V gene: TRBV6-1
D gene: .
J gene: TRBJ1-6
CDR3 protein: CASSEKRGGGSPLHF
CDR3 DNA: TGTGCCAGCAGTGAAAAGCGGGGAGGCGGCTCACCCCTCCACTTT

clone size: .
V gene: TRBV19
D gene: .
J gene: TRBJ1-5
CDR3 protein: CASMKRGGSQPQHF
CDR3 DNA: TGTGCCAGTATGAAGAGGGGGGGGAGCCAGCCCCAGCATTTT

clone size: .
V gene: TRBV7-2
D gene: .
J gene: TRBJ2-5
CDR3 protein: CASSSSPSYQETQYF
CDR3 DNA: TGTGCCAGCAGCTCCAGTCCTAGCTACCAAGAGACCCAGTACTTC

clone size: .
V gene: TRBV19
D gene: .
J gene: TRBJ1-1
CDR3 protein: CASTSVLISSEAFF
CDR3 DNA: TGTGCCAGTACCTCGGTGTTAATATCGTCCGAAGCTTTCTTT

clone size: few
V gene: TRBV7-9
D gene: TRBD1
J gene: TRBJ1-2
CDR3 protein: CASSSVPGSDRAYGYTF
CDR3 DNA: TGTGCCAGCAGCTCCGTCCCGGGATCAGACAGGGCGTATGGCTACACCTTC

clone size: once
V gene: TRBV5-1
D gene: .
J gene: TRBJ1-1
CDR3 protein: CASSLEGGGEPEAFF
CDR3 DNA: TGCGCCAGCAGCTTGGAGGGCGGGGGGGAGCCTGAAGCTTTCTTT

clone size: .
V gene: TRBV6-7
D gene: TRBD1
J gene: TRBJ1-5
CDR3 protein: CASPRSRGQGLQPQHF
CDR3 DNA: TGTGCCAGCCCTAGGAGCAGGGGGCAGGGTCTTCAGCCCCAGCATTTT

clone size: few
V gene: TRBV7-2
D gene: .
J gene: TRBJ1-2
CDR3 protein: CASSYGGGNYGYTF
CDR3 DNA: TGTGCCAGCAGCTACGGCGGGGGAAACTATGGCTACACCTTC

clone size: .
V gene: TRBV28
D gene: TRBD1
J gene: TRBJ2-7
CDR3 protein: CASREQGISYEQYF
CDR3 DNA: TGTGCCAGCAGGGAACAGGGGATCTCCTACGAGCAGTACTTC